This entry features one TCR beta chain sequence. TCRdb's table, derived via immunoSEQ multiplex PCR, lists solely in-frame clones and lacks some. This table holds 20,000 to 25,000 clones, less than 85% found once. The sample comes from a study of ipilimumab plus nivolumab after autologous stem cell transplantation. Trimming removed 4 bases from V and 2 bases from J, with 9 bases in between. Per the germline V gene, CDR1 is MDHEN and CDR2 is SYDVKM. This CDR3 is 14 amino acids long. The chain employs TRBV28 and TRBJ1-5, with D uncertain. The sample here was PBMCs, taken in a trial of ipilimumab plus nivolumab as post-transplant consolidation. The origin of this receptor is a male donor with diffuse large B-cell lymphoma. The CDR3 DNA reads as TGTGCCAGCAGTTCATACGTGGGCAATCAGCCCCAGCATTTT. It specifies CASSSYVGNQPQHF.